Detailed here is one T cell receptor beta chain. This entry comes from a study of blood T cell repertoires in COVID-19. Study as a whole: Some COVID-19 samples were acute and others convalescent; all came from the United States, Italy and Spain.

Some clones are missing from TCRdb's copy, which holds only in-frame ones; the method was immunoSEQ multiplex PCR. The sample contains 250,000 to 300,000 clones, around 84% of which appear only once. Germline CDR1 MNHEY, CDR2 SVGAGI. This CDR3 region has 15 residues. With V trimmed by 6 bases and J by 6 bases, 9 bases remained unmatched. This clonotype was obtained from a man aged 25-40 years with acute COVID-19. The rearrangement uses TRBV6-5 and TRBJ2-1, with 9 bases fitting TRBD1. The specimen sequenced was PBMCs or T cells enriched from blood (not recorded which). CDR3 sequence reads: CASRMGQGKPNEQFF. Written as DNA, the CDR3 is TGTGCCAGCAGGATGGGACAGGGTAAACCCAATGAGCAGTTCTTC.